This record looks at one TCR beta chain sequence and its context. The source of the sample is a study of T cell responses to AZD1222 COVID-19 vaccine. Measured with immunoSEQ multiplex PCR; TCRdb has only the in-frame clones, and not every one. The repertoire has fewer than 110,000 clones, roughly 91% of them found once; the top ten carry under 60%. The material sequenced was peripheral blood, taken on day 0 of AZD1222 vaccination. The clonotype comes from an adult in good health.

The CDR3 coding sequence is TGTGCCAGCAGCTTAGCGCATGGGACAGGCAGTCAGCCCCAGCATTTT. Amino acid sequence: CASSLAHGTGSQPQHF. This chain connects TRBV7-2 to TRBJ1-5, with TRBD1 matching over 8 bases. This CDR3 spans 16 amino acids. V gave up 0 bases and J gave up 6 bases; unmatched junction bases: 7. Germline V gene sequence: CDR1 SGHTA, CDR2 FQGNSA.